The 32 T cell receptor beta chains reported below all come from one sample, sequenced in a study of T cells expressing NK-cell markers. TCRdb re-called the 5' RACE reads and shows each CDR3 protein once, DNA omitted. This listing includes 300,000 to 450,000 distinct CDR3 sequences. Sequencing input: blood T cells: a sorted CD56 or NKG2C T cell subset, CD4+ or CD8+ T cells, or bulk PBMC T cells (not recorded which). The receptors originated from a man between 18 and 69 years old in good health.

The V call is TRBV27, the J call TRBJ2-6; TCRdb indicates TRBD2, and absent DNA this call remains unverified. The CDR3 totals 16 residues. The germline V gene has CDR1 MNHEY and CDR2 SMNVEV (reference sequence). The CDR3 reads CASSRTREAGANVLTF.

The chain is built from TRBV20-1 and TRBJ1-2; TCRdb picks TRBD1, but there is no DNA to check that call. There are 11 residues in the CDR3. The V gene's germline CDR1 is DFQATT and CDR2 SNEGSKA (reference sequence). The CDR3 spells CSRDGRYGYTF.

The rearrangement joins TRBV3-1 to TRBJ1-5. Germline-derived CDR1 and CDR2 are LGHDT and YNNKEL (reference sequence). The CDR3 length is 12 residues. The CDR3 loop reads CASNSGSQPQHF. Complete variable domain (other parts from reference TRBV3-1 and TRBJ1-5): DTAVSQTPKYLVTQMGNDKSIKCEQNLGHDTMYWYKQDSKKFLKIMFSYNNKELIINETVPNRFSPKSPDKAHLNLHINSLELGDSAVYFCASNSGSQPQHFGDGTRLSIL.

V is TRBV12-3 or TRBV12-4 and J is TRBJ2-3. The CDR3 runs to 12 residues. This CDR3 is CASSYLPDTQYF.

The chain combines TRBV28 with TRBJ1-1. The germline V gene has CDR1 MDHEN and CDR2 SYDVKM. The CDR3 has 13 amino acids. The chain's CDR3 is CASSFMVITEAFF.

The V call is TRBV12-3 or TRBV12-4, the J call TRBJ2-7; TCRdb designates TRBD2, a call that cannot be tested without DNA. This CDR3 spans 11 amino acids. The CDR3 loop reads CASGRRGEQYF.

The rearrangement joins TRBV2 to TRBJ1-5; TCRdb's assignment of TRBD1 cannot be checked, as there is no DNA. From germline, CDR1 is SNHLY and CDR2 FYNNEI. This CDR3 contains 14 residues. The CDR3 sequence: CASNFQGARQPQHF.

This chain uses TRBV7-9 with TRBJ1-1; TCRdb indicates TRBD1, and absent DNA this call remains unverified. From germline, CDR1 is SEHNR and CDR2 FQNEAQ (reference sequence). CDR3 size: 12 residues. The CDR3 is CASSSGQAAAFF.

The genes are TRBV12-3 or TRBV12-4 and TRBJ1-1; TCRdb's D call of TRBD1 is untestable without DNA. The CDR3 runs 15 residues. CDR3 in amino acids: CASSQQGSMNTEAFF.

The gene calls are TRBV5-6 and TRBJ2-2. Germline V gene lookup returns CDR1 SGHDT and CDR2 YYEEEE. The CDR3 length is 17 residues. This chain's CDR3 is CASSSSSLPTGTGELFF. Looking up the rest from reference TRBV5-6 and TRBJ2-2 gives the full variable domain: DAGVTQSPTHLIKTRGQQVTLRCSPKSGHDTVSWYQQALGQGPQFIFQYYEEEERQRGNFPDRFSGHQFPNYSSELNVNALLLGDSALYLCASSSSSLPTGTGELFFGEGSRLTVL.

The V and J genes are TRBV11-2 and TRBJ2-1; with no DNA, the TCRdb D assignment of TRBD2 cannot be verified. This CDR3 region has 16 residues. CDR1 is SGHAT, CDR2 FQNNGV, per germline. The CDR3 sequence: CASSSTLLGEYNEQFF.

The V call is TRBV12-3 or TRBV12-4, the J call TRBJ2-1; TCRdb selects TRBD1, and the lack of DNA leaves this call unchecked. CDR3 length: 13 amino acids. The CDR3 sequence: CASSLRDRNEQFF.

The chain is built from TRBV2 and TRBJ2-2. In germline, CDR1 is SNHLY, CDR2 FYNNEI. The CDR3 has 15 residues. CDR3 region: CASRGLIRNTGELFF. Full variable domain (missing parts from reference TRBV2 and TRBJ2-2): EPEVTQTPSHQVTQMGQEVILRCVPISNHLYFYWYRQILGQKVEFLVSFYNNEISEKSEIFDDQFSVERPDGSNFTLKIRSTKLEDSAMYFCASRGLIRNTGELFFGEGSRLTVL.

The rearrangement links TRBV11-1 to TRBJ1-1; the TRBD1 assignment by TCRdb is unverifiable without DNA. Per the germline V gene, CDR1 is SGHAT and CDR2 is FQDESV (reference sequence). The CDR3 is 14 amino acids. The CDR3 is CASSFDDRGPEAFF. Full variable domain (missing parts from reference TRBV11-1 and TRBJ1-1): EAEVAQSPRYKITEKSQAVAFWCDPISGHATLYWYRQILGQGPELLVQFQDESVVDDSQLPKDRFSAERLKGVDSTLKIQPAELGDSAMYLCASSFDDRGPEAFFGQGTRLTVV.

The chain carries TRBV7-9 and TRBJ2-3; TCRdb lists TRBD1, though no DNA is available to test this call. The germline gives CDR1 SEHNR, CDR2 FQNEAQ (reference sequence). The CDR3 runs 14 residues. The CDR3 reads CASSLSVDTDTQYF.

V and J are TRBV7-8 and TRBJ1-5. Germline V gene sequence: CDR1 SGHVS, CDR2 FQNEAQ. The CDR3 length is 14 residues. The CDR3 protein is CASSLGASNQPQHF.

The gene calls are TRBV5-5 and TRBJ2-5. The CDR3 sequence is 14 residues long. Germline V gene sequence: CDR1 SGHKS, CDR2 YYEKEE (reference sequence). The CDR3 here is CASSLVGSQETQYF.

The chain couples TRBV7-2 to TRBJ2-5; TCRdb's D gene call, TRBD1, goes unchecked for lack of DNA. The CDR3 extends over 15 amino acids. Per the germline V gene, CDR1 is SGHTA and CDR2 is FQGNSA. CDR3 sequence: CASSQGQGRMETQYF.

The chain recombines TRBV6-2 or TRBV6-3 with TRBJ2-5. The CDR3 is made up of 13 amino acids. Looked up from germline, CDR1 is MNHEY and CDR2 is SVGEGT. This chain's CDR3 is CASSFLSVETQYF.

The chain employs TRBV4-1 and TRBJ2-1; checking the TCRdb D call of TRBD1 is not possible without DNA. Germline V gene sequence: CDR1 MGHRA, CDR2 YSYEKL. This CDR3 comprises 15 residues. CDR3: CASSQDRAGYNEQFF.

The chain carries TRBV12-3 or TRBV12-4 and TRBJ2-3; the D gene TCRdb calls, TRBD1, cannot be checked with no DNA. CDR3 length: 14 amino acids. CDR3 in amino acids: CASSFMGSPYTQYF.

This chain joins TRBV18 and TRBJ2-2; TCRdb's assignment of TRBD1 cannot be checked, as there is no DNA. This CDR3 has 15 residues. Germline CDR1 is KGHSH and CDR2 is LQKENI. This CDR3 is CASSPRQGYAGELFF.

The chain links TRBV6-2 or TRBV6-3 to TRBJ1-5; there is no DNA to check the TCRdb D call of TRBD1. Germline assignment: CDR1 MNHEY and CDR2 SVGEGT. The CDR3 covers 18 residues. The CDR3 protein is CASSYSGQGIYSNQPQHF.

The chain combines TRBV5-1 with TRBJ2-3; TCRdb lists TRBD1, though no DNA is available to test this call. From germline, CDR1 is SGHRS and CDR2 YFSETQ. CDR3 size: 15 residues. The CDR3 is CASTSAPSRPDTQYF.

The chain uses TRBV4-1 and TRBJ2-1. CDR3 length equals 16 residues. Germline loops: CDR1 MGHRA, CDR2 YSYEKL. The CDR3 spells CASSQQDLTSYNEQFF.

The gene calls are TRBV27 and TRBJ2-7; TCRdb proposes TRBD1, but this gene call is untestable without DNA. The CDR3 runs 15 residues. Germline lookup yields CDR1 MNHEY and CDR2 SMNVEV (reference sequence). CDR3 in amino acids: CASKRRGTGSYEQYF.

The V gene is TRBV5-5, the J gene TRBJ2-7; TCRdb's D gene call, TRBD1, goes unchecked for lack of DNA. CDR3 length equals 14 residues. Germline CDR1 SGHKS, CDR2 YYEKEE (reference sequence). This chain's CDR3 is CASSLVSGSYEQYF.

The CDR3 region is CASSFGQFRRPNYPNYGYTF. The chain has TRBV5-1 and TRBJ1-2; TCRdb designates TRBD1, a call that cannot be tested without DNA. CDR3 size: 20 residues. Germline CDR1 is SGHRS and CDR2 is YFSETQ.

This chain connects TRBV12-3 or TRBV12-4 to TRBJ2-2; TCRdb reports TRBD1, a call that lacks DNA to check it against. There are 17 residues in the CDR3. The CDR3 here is CASSLEGWEKNTGELFF.

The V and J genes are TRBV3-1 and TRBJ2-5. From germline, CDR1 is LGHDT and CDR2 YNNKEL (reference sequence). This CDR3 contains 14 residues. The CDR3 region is CASSQDQVVVTQYF.

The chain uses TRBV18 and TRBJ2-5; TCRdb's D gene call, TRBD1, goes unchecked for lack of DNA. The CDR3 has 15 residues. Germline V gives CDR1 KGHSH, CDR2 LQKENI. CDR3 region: CASSPEGQGYETQYF.

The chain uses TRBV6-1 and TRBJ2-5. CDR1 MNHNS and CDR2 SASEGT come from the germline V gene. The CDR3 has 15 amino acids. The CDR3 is CASSEAQGSQETQYF.